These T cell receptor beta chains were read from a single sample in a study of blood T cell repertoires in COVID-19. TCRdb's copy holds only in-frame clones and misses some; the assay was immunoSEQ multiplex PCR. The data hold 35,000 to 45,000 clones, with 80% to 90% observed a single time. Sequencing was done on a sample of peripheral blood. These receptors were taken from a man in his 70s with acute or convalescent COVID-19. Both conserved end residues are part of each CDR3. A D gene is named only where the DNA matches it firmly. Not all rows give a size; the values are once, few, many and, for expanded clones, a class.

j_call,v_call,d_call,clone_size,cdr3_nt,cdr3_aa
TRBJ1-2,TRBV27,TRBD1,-,TGTGCCAGCAGTTCCCGACAGGGTCCCTATGGCTACACCTTC,CASSSRQGPYGYTF
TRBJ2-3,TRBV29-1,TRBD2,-,TGCAGCTCGACGGGGACTAGCGGGCGGACAGATACGCAGTATTTT,CSSTGTSGRTDTQYF
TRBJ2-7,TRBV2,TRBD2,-,TGTGCCAGCTGTAGGACTAGCGGGACGAACGGCGCCTACGAGCAGTACTTC,CASCRTSGTNGAYEQYF
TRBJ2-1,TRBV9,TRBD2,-,TGTGCCAGCAGCTTCGGACTAGCGGGACTTAATGAGCAGTTCTTC,CASSFGLAGLNEQFF
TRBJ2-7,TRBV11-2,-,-,TGTGCCAGCAGCTTACCCTTTGGGAGGGGGAACTACGAGCAGTACTTC,CASSLPFGRGNYEQYF
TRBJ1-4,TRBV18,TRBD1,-,TGTGCCAGCTCACAGGACAGGGATGGTGAAAAACTGTTTTTT,CASSQDRDGEKLFF
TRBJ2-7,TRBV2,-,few,TGTGCCAGCAGTGAAAGGACAGCCTCCTACGAGCAGTACTTC,CASSERTASYEQYF
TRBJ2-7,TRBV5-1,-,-,TGCGCCAGCAGCTTGGGACACGGGAGCTCCTACGAGCAGTACTTC,CASSLGHGSSYEQYF
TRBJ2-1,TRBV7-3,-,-,TGTGCCAGCAGCACCGGGACTTCCTACAATGAGCAGTTCTTC,CASSTGTSYNEQFF
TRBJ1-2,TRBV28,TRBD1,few,TGTGCCAGCAGGCAAACAGGGGGGAGGAGGAGCTACACCTTC,CASRQTGGRRSYTF
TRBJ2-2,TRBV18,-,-,TGTGCCAGCTCACCCGGACAGTTTTCGAACACCGGGGAGCTGTTTTTT,CASSPGQFSNTGELFF
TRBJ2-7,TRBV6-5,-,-,TGTGCCAGCAGCCCAGGGCTGCACACCGAGTACGAGCAGTACTTC,CASSPGLHTEYEQYF
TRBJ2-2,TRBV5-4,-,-,TGTGCCAGCAGCTTAAACAGTGGGAACACCGGGGAGCTGTTTTTT,CASSLNSGNTGELFF
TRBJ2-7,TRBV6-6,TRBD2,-,TGTGCCAGCAGGCTTCCGGGACTATCAAACGAGCAGTACTTC,CASRLPGLSNEQYF
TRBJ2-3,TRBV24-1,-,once,TGTGCCACCAGTGATGACAGGCTCGAGGCAGATACGCAGTATTTT,CATSDDRLEADTQYF
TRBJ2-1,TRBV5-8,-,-,TGTGCCAGCAGGACAGGACCCTTAAATGAGCAGTTCTTC,CASRTGPLNEQFF